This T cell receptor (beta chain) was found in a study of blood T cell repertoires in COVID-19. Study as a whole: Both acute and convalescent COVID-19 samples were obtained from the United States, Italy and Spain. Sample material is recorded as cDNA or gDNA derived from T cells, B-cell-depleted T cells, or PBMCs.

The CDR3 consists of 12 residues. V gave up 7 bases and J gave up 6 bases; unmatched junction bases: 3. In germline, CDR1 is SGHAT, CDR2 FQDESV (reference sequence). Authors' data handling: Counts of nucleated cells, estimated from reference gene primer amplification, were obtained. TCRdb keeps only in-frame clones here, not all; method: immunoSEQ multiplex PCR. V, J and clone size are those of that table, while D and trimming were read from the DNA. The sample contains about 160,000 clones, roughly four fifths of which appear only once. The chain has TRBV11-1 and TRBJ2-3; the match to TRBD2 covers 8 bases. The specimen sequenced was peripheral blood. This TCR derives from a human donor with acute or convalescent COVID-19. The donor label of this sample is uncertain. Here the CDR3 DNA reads TGTGCCAGCATCCTAGCGGGCGATACGCAGTATTTT. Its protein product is CASILAGDTQYF.